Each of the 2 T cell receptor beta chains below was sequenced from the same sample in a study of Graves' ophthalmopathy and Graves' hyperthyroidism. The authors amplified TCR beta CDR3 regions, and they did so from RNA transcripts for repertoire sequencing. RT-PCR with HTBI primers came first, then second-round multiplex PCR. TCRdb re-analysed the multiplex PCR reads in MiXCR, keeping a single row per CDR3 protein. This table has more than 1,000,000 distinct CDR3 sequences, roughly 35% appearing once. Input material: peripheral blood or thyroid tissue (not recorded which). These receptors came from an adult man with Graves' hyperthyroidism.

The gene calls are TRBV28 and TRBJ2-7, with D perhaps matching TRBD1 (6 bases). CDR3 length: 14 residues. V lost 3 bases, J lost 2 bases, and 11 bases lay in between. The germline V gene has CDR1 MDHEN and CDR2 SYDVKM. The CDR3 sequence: CASSFVGQTYEQYF. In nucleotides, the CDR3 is TGTGCCAGCAGTTTCGTCGGACAGACCTACGAGCAGTACTTC.

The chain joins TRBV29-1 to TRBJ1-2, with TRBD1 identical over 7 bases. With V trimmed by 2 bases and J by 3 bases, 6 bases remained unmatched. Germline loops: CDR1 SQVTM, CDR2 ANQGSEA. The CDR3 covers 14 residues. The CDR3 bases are TGCAGCGTTGAACGAGGGGGCGGCCACTATGGCTACACCTTC. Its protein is CSVERGGGHYGYTF.